Sequencing of this TCR beta chain was carried out in a study of siplizumab effects on memory and regulatory T cells. Study-level findings and limits: Naive T cells seemed more diverse than memory cells and seemed major alloresponse contributors.

Produced via immunoSEQ multiplex PCR; TCRdb's table is partial and in-frame only. The sample holds about 6,600 clones, around 33% seen once. V was clipped by 7 bases and J by 2 bases; unmatched bases: 8. Germline lookup yields CDR1 MNHNS and CDR2 SASEGT. The CDR3 extends over 14 amino acids. Cells of the mixed lymphocyte reaction were cocultured at 37 degrees C for 5 to 6 days. This clone is medium-sized. Its matching antigen is unknown. V and J are TRBV6-1 and TRBJ2-7; 7 nucleotides line up with TRBD1. The receptor comes from a human donor in good health; the cells came from an allogeneic mixed lymphocyte reaction. The sequenced sample consisted of CFSE-low (dividing) CD8+ T cells sorted from an allogeneic mixed lymphocyte reaction. The chain's CDR3 is CASNPYRGPYEQYF. CDR3 in DNA: TGTGCCAGCAACCCTTACAGGGGCCCCTACGAGCAGTACTTC.